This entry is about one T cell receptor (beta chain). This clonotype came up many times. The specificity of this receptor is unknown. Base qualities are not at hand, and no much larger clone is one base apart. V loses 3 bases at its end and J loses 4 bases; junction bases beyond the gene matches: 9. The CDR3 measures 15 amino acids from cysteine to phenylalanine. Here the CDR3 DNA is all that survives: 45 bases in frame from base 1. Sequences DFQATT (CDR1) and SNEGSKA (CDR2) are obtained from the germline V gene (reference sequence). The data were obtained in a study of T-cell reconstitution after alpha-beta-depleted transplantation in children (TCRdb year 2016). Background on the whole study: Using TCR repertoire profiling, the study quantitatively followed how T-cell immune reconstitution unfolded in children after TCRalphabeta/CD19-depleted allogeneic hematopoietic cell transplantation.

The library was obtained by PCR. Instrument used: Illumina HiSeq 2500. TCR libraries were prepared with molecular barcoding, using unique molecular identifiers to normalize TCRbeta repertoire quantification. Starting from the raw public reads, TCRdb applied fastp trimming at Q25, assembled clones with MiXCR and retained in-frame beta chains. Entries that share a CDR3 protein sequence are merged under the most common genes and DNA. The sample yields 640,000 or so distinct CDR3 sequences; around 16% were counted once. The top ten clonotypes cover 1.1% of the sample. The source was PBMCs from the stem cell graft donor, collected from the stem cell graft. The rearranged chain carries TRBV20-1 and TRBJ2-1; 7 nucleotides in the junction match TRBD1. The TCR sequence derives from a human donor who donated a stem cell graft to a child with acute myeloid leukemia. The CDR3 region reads CSAREGGTGYNEQFF. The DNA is TGCAGTGCTAGGGAAGGGGGCACGGGTTACAATGAGCAGTTCTTC.